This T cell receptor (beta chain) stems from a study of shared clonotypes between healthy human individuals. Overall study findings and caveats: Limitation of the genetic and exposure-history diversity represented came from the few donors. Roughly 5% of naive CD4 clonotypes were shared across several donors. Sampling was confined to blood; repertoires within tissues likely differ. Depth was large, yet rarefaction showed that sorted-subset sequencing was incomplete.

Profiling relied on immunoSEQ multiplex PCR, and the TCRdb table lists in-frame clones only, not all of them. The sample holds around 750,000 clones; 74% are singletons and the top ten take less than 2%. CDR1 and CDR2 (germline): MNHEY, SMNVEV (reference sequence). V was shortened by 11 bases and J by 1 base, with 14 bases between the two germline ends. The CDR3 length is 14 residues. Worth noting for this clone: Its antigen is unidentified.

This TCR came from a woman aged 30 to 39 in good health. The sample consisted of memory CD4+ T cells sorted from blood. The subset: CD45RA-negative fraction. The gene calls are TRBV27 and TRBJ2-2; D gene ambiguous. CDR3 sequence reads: CAAALAENTGELFF. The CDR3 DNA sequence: TGTGCCGCAGCTCTCGCGGAGAACACCGGGGAGCTGTTTTTT.